A single sample is the source of the 12 T cell receptor beta chains below, sequenced in a study of T cells in Graves' hyperthyroidism and ophthalmopathy. TCR beta CDR3 sequences were amplified from RNA transcripts. With the HTBI primer set, the TCR CDR3 went through a first round of RT-PCR. TCRdb re-derived calls from the multiplex PCR reads in MiXCR, one entry per CDR3 protein. The table includes under 450,000 distinct CDR3 sequences, roughly 13% detected once. The sample taken for sequencing was blood. Every receptor here comes from a man aged 30 to 39 with Graves' hyperthyroidism that later progressed to Graves' ophthalmopathy.

The genes are TRBV28 and TRBJ2-7; D is undetermined. The CDR3 loop spans 13 amino acids. The ends were cut back, 5 bases at V and 3 bases at J, with 11 bases in the middle. Germline CDR1 MDHEN, CDR2 SYDVKM. As DNA, the CDR3 is TGTGCCAGCAGTCCCCTCGCCGGCTACGAGCAGTACTTC. Amino acids: CASSPLAGYEQYF.

The sample holds a few counts of this clonotype. The CDR3 here is CASSFHAPNEQYF. The DNA of the CDR3 is TGTGCCAGCAGTTTTCACGCGCCCAACGAGCAGTACTTC. The chain has TRBV12-3 or TRBV12-4 and TRBJ2-7; D is unclear. V was trimmed by 3 bases and J by 5 bases, leaving 11 bases between them. The CDR3 totals 13 residues.

This chain links TRBV29-1 with TRBJ1-1, with D tentatively TRBD1 (5 bases). The germline V and J ends were trimmed by 2 bases and 2 bases, with 12 bases remaining between them. Germline V gene sequence: CDR1 SQVTM, CDR2 ANQGSEA. The CDR3 runs 14 residues. The CDR3 loop reads CSVERQYTNTEAFF. Here the CDR3 DNA reads TGCAGCGTTGAACGACAGTATACAAACACTGAAGCTTTCTTT.

This clonotype was seen a handful of times. V usage is TRBV13 and J usage is TRBJ2-7, with a weak D call TRBD1 (6 bases). Looked up from germline, CDR1 is PRHDT and CDR2 is FYEKMQ (reference sequence). CDR3 length equals 15 residues. The V and J ends lost 5 bases and 1 base respectively, with 15 bases between them. This CDR3 reads CASSRTGIPSYEQYF. DNA for the CDR3: TGTGCCAGCAGCAGAACAGGGATACCTTCCTACGAGCAGTACTTC.

This clonotype was seen a handful of times. The chain combines TRBV30 with TRBJ1-6; the D is unclear. Per germline, CDR1 GTSNPN and CDR2 SVGIG (reference sequence). The V and J ends lost 0 bases and 7 bases respectively, with 7 bases between them. The CDR3 contains 13 residues. The CDR3 spells CAWSVLGNSPLHF. Here the CDR3 DNA reads TGTGCCTGGAGTGTATTAGGGAATTCACCCCTCCACTTT.

This clonotype has ten or more counts. This rearrangement joins TRBV3-1 to TRBJ1-1; D not certain. V shed 4 bases and J shed 10 bases, with 19 bases lying between them. The CDR3 loop spans 14 amino acids. CDR1 is LGHDT and CDR2 is YNNKEL in the germline V gene (reference sequence). The CDR3 DNA reads TGTGCCAGCAGCCTCATTTCAGACTCCCGCTCAGCTTTCTTT. Its translation is CASSLISDSRSAFF.

This clonotype was detected ten times or more. V and J are TRBV7-2 and TRBJ2-1; TRBD2 aligns across 14 bases. The CDR3 has 17 residues. Germline V gene sequence: CDR1 SGHTA, CDR2 FQGNSA. V lost 4 bases, J lost 9 bases, and 11 bases stayed unmatched. The CDR3 reads CASSWQMTSGGAFEQFF. CDR3 DNA sequence: TGTGCCAGCAGCTGGCAAATGACTAGCGGGGGGGCCTTTGAGCAGTTCTTC.

The chain recombines TRBV29-1 with TRBJ1-4; TRBD1 matches at 7 bases. CDR1 is SQVTM and CDR2 is ANQGSEA in the germline V gene. The CDR3 length is 15 residues. V shed 6 bases, J shed 7 bases, and the junction held 14 bases outside the gene matches. CDR3 region: CSVGTTGSGSEKLFF. CDR3 nucleotides: TGCAGCGTCGGTACGACAGGGTCAGGTAGTGAAAAACTGTTTTTT.

Points on this clonotype: The junction departs from germline at one end; a sequencing error may be responsible. This chain connects TRBV7-2 to TRBJ1-4, with D possibly TRBD1 on 5 matching bases. The CDR3 is 15 amino acids. Per germline, CDR1 SGHTA and CDR2 FQGNSA. CDR3 nucleotides: TGTGCCAGCAGCTTAGAGGGGCCCCCCGGCGAAAGACTGTTTTTT. It specifies CASSLEGPPGERLFF.

The V gene is TRBV18, the J gene TRBJ1-3; D not certain. CDR3 length: 16 residues. The V end was cut by 3 bases, the J end by 0 bases, with 12 bases between. The germline CDR1 and CDR2 sequences are KGHSH and LQKENI. The CDR3: CASSPDAGSSGNTIYF. Here the CDR3 DNA reads TGTGCCAGCTCACCGGACGCAGGATCCTCTGGAAACACCATATATTTT.

The CDR3 DNA is TGTGCCAGCAGCCTATACAGGGGGGGACGGGACGAGCAGTACTTC. Its translation is CASSLYRGGRDEQYF. The rearrangement uses TRBV3-1 and TRBJ2-7, with D tentatively TRBD1 (8 bases). V was cut by 4 bases and J by 5 bases, with 18 bases left in between. The length of the CDR3 is 15 residues. The germline V gene encodes CDR1 LGHDT and CDR2 YNNKEL (reference sequence).

This clonotype has ten or more counts. A junction boundary mismatches the germline segment, possibly from a read error. The V gene is TRBV7-9, the J gene TRBJ2-1; D remains ambiguous. Germline CDR1 and CDR2: SEHNR and FQNEAQ (reference sequence). CDR3 length: 12 amino acids. The CDR3 is CASSIAYNEQFF. The CDR3 DNA is TGTGCCAGCAGCATAGCCTACAATGAGCAGTTCTTC.